This T cell receptor (beta chain) was identified in a study of blood T cell repertoires in COVID-19. In the study overall: PBMCs, B-cell-depleted T cells, or T cells were the source of the cDNA or gDNA that made up the material.

Original handling: Estimates of nucleated cell counts were drawn from the amplification of reference gene primers. Here immunoSEQ multiplex PCR was the method, and the copy in TCRdb shows in-frame clones only, minus some. V and J calls plus clone size are reproduced from that table; the DNA served to infer D and trimming. Among 150,000 to 200,000 clones listed, about 88% were seen once. The clonotype was recovered from a man between 18 and 29 years old who had recovered from COVID-19. The sequencing input was peripheral blood.

CDR3 amino acids: CASSIEWRAGTEAFF. Written as DNA, the CDR3 is TGTGCCAGTAGTATAGAGTGGAGGGCGGGAACTGAAGCTTTCTTT. The V call is TRBV19, the J call TRBJ1-1, with D hard to call. CDR1 LNHDA and CDR2 SQIVND come from the germline V gene (reference sequence). CDR3 size: 15 residues. The V gene lost 0 bases and the J gene lost 5 bases, with 13 bases spanning the gap.